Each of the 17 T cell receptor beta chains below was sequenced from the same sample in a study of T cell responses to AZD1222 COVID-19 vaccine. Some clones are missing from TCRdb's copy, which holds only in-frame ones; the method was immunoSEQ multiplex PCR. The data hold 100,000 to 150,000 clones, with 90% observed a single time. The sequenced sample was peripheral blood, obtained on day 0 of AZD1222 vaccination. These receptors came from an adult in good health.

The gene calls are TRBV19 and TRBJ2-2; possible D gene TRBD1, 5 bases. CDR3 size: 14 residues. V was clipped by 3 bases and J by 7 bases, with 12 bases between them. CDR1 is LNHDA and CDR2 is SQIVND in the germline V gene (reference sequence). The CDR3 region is CASSISRAVGELFF. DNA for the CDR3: TGTGCCAGTAGTATTTCCAGGGCTGTCGGGGAGCTGTTTTTT.

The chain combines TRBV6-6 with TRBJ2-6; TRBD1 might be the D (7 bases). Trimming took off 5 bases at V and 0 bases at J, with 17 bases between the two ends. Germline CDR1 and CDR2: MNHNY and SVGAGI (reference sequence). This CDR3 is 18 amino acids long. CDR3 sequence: CASSLRGDLSSGANVLTF. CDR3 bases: TGTGCCAGCAGTCTCAGGGGGGATCTGAGCTCTGGGGCCAACGTCCTGACTTTC.

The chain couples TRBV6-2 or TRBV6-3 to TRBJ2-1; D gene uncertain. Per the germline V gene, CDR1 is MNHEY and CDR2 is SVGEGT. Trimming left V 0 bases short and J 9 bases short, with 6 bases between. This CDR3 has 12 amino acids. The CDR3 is CASSYSYLEQFF. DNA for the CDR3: TGTGCCAGCAGTTACTCGTATCTTGAGCAGTTCTTC.

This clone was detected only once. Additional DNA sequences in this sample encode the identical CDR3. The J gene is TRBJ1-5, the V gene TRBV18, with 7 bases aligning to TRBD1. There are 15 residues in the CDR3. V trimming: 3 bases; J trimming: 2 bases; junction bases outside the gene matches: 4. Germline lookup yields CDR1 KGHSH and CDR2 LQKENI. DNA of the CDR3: TGTGCCAGCTCACCCCCCGGACAGGGCAATCAGCCCCAGCATTTT. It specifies CASSPPGQGNQPQHF. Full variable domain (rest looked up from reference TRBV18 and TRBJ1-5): NAGVMQNPRHLVRRRGQEARLRCSPMKGHSHVYWYRQLPEEGLKFMVYLQKENIIDESGMPKERFSAEFPKEGPSILRIQQVVRGDSAAYFCASSPPGQGNQPQHFGDGTRLSIL.

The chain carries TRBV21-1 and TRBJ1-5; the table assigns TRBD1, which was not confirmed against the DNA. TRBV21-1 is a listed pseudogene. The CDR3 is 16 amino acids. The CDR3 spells CASSKGQRYPNQPQHF. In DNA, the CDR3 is TGTGCCAGCAGCAAAGGACAGCGATACCCCAATCAGCCCCAGCATTTT.

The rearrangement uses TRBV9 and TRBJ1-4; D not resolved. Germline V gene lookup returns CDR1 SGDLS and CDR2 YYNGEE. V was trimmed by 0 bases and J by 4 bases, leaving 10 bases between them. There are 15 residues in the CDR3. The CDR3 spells CASSVAAGNNEKLFF. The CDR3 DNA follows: TGTGCCAGCAGCGTAGCGGCAGGTAATAATGAAAAACTGTTTTTT.

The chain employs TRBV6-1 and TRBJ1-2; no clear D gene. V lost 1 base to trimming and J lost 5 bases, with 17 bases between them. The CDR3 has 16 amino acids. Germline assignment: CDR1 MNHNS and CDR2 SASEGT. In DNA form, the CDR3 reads TGTGCCAGCAGTGAAGTGGTTTGGGCAGGTCCGTATGGCTACACCTTC. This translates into CASSEVVWAGPYGYTF.

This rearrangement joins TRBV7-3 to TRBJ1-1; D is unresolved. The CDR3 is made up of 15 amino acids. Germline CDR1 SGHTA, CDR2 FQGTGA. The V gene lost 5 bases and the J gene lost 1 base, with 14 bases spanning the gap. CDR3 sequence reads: CASSVRTVGNTEAFF. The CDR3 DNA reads TGTGCCAGCAGCGTCCGGACCGTGGGGAACACTGAAGCTTTCTTT.

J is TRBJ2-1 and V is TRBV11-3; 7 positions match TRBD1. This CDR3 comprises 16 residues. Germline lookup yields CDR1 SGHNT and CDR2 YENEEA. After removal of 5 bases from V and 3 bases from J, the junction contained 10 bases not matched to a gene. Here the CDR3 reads CASSPSPTGIYNEQFF. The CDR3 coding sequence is TGTGCCAGCAGCCCATCCCCGACAGGGATCTACAATGAGCAGTTCTTC.

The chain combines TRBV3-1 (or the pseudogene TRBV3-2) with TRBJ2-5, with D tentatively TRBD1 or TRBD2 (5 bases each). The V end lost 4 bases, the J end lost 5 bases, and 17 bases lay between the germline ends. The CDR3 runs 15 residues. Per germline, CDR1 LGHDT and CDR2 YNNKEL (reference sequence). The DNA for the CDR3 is TGTGCCAGCAGCCGGGCCACGACAGAGCGGGAGACCCAGTACTTC. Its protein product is CASSRATTERETQYF.

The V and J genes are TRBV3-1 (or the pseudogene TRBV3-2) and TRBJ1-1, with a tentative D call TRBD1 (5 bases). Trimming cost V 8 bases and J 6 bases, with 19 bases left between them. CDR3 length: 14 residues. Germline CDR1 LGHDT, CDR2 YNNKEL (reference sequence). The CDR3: CASVRDGQFSEAFF. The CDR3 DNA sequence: TGTGCCAGCGTCCGGGACGGCCAGTTTTCTGAAGCTTTCTTT.

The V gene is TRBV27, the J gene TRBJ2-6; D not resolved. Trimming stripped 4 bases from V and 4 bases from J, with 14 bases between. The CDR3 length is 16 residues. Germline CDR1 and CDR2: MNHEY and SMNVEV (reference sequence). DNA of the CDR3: TGTGCCAGCAGTTCCCCTAAGCATGTGGGGGCCAACGTCCTGACTTTC. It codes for CASSSPKHVGANVLTF.

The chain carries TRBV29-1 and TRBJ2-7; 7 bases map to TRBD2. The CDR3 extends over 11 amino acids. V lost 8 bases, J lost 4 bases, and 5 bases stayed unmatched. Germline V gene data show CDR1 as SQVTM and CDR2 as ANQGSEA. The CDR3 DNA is TGCAGCACCTCGCGGGGGTACGAGCAGTACTTC. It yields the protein CSTSRGYEQYF.

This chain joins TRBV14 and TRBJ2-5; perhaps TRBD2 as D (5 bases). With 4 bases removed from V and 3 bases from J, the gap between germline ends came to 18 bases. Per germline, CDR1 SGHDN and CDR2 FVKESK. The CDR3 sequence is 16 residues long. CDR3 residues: CASSLYRWGDEETQYF. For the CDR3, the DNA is TGTGCCAGCAGCCTCTACCGGTGGGGAGACGAAGAGACCCAGTACTTC. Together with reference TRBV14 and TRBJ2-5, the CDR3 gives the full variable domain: EAGVTQFPSHSVIEKGQTVTLRCDPISGHDNLYWYRRVMGKEIKFLLHFVKESKQDESGMPNNRFLAERTGGTYSTLKVQPAELEDSGVYFCASSLYRWGDEETQYFGPGTRLLVL.

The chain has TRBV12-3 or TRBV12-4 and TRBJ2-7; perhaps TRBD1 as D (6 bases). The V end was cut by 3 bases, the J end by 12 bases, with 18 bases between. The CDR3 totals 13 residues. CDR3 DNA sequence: TGTGCCAGCAGTTTTCACAGGGATAACTACTTGTACTTC. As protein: CASSFHRDNYLYF.

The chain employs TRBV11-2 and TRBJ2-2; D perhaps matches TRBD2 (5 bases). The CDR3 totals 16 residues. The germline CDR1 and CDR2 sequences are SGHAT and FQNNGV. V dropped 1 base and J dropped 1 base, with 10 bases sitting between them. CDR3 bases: TGTGCCAGCAGCTTAGGCCGGGGTCGGAACACCGGGGAGCTGTTTTTT. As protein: CASSLGRGRNTGELFF.

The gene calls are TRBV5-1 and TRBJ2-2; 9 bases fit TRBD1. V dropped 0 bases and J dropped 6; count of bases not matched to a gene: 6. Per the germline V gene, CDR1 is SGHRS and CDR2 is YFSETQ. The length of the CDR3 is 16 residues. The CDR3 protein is CASSLVSTGGSGELFF. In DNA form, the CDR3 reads TGCGCCAGCAGCTTGGTTAGCACAGGGGGCTCCGGGGAGCTGTTTTTT.